This TCR beta chain was sequenced in a study of cytomegalovirus exposure and HLA in healthy donors. Study-level points and caveats: Cytomegalovirus status, reportedly, was diagnosed with high specificity and sensitivity by the classifier. Rarity characterized most TCR sequences, yet some public TCRs appeared in many donors.

Repertoires were generated with immunoSEQ multiplex PCR, while TCRdb's copy carries only in-frame clones and drops some. The top ten hold around 0.91% of the sample, which has 300,000 or so clones, nearly 90% seen once. This clone was seen only a few times. Its antigen is undetermined. The receptor comes from a man in his thirties or forties in good health and CMV-seronegative. Sequenced material: PBMCs.

The CDR3 is CASSLFPEQYF. CDR3 in DNA: TGTGCCAGCAGCTTATTCCCTGAGCAGTACTTC. The chain employs TRBV7-9 and TRBJ2-7; no clear D gene. V lost 2 bases and J 7 bases, leaving 6 bases between the germline ends. This CDR3 has 11 residues. Germline-derived CDR1 and CDR2 are SEHNR and FQNEAQ (reference sequence).